These T cell receptor beta chains were read from a single sample in a study of human T cells and chemical hapten exposure. TCRdb processed the RACE reads anew with MiXCR; each CDR3 protein has one entry. The sample holds 100,000 to 150,000 distinct CDR3 sequences, roughly an eighth seen once. Sample: whole blood, taken in connection with sensitization to the hapten diphenylcyclopropenone (DPC). The receptors were gathered from a man aged 18 to 29 with alopecia areata. Some clones in this sample may be carry-over from other donors' samples. Each CDR3 is given with its conserved first and last residue. A D gene is named only where the DNA matches it firmly. Only part of the rows carry a size: once, few, many, or a class if the clone is expanded.

d_gene: TRBD1
len: 14
abundance: many
j_gene: TRBJ1-5
v_gene: TRBV6-2/TRBV6-3
CDR3nt: TGTGCCAGCAGGGGACAGGGCTTGAATCAGCCCCAGCATTTT
CDR3aa: CASRGQGLNQPQHF

d_gene: NA
len: 12
abundance: few
j_gene: TRBJ2-2
v_gene: TRBV2
CDR3nt: TGTGCCAGCAGTGGGGACACCGGGGAGCTGTTTTTT
CDR3aa: CASSGDTGELFF

d_gene: NA
len: 12
abundance: NA
j_gene: TRBJ2-7
v_gene: TRBV7-9
CDR3nt: TGTGCCAGCAACACTGGGGGCTACGAGCAGTACTTC
CDR3aa: CASNTGGYEQYF

d_gene: NA
len: 11
abundance: few
j_gene: TRBJ2-2
v_gene: TRBV12-3/TRBV12-4
CDR3nt: TGTGCCAGCACCACGACCGGGGAGCTGTTTTTT
CDR3aa: CASTTTGELFF

d_gene: NA
len: 13
abundance: few
j_gene: TRBJ2-1
v_gene: TRBV27
CDR3nt: TGTGCCAGCAGTTTAAAGTCCTACAATGAGCAGTTCTTC
CDR3aa: CASSLKSYNEQFF

d_gene: TRBD1
len: 14
abundance: few
j_gene: TRBJ2-7
v_gene: TRBV20-1
CDR3nt: TGCAGTGCTAGAAAGACAGGGTCGGGCAACGAGCAGTACTTC
CDR3aa: CSARKTGSGNEQYF

d_gene: NA
len: 15
abundance: NA
j_gene: TRBJ1-5
v_gene: TRBV7-9
CDR3nt: TGTGCCAGCAGCTCCATCGCCGAAAGCTATCAGCCCCAGCATTTT
CDR3aa: CASSSIAESYQPQHF

d_gene: NA
len: 17
abundance: NA
j_gene: TRBJ1-2
v_gene: TRBV3-1
CDR3nt: TGTGCCAGCAGCCACTTGGGAATCGGGGTACAGGGCTATGGCTACACCTTC
CDR3aa: CASSHLGIGVQGYGYTF

d_gene: TRBD1
len: 14
abundance: few
j_gene: TRBJ2-1
v_gene: TRBV20-1
CDR3nt: TGCAGTGCCGGGGACAGGGGTGCGTACAATGAGCAGTTCTTC
CDR3aa: CSAGDRGAYNEQFF

d_gene: TRBD1
len: 16
abundance: NA
j_gene: TRBJ2-1
v_gene: TRBV6-1
CDR3nt: TGTGCCAGCAGTACTCCAGTCGGGACAGGGTACAATGAGCAGTTCTTC
CDR3aa: CASSTPVGTGYNEQFF

d_gene: TRBD2
len: 14
abundance: NA
j_gene: TRBJ2-1
v_gene: TRBV20-1
CDR3nt: TGCAGTGCTAGATACGGGGGGGTCTACAATGAGCAGTTCTTC
CDR3aa: CSARYGGVYNEQFF

d_gene: NA
len: 15
abundance: NA
j_gene: TRBJ2-3
v_gene: TRBV6-4
CDR3nt: TGTGCCAGCAGTGACAGGACGGGCGCCACAGATACGCAGTATTTT
CDR3aa: CASSDRTGATDTQYF

d_gene: NA
len: 13
abundance: many
j_gene: TRBJ2-2
v_gene: TRBV7-3
CDR3nt: TGTGCCAGCAGCCCGTCGAACACCGGGGAGCTGTTTTTT
CDR3aa: CASSPSNTGELFF

d_gene: NA
len: 12
abundance: NA
j_gene: TRBJ1-2
v_gene: TRBV28
CDR3nt: TGTGCCAGCAGTCCCGTGGGGGTAGGCTACACCTTC
CDR3aa: CASSPVGVGYTF

d_gene: NA
len: 16
abundance: NA
j_gene: TRBJ2-3
v_gene: TRBV4-3
CDR3nt: TGCGCCAGCAGCCAAGGGGGTCCAGAGGTCCCAGATACGCAGTATTTT
CDR3aa: CASSQGGPEVPDTQYF

d_gene: NA
len: 16
abundance: few
j_gene: TRBJ1-5
v_gene: TRBV2
CDR3nt: TGTGCCAGCAGCCAAACGGGGTCCTATAGCAATCAGCCCCAGCATTTT
CDR3aa: CASSQTGSYSNQPQHF

d_gene: NA
len: 15
abundance: NA
j_gene: TRBJ2-7
v_gene: TRBV6-1
CDR3nt: TGTGCCAGCAGTGTTGGTGTGGGGCCCGCCTACGAGCAGTACTTC
CDR3aa: CASSVGVGPAYEQYF

d_gene: NA
len: 14
abundance: NA
j_gene: TRBJ2-4
v_gene: TRBV4-1
CDR3nt: TGCGCCAGCAGCCGAATACAGGGCTGGGACATTCAGTACTTC
CDR3aa: CASSRIQGWDIQYF

d_gene: TRBD2
len: 16
abundance: NA
j_gene: TRBJ2-2
v_gene: TRBV6-4
CDR3nt: TGTGCCAGCAGTGATAGCGGGGGGTCGAACACCGGGGAGCTGTTTTTT
CDR3aa: CASSDSGGSNTGELFF

d_gene: TRBD2
len: 15
abundance: NA
j_gene: TRBJ2-5
v_gene: TRBV5-1
CDR3nt: TGCGCCAGCAGCTCGCTAGCGGGGGTCAAGGAGACCCAGTACTTC
CDR3aa: CASSSLAGVKETQYF

d_gene: NA
len: 14
abundance: few
j_gene: TRBJ2-7
v_gene: TRBV28
CDR3nt: TGTGCCAGCAGTCCCCCGGGACGGGCCTACGAGCAGTACTTC
CDR3aa: CASSPPGRAYEQYF

d_gene: NA
len: 14
abundance: NA
j_gene: TRBJ2-1
v_gene: TRBV29-1
CDR3nt: TGCAGCGTTGAAGACCGGGACTCTCTCAATGAGCAGTTCTTC
CDR3aa: CSVEDRDSLNEQFF